Listed here is a single T cell receptor (beta chain). Its antigen is not yet known. Base-call qualities are not available, and no considerably larger clone is one nucleotide away. The donors were healthy, HIV-negative adults who had no recently reported acute infections or vaccinations. Every donor was a Caucasian adult residing in Nashville, Tennessee, USA. Magnetic negative selection was used to enrich CD4+ T cells, after which naive cells were positively selected on CD45RA and the negative fraction became the memory subset. Blood was collected by leukapheresis, and PBMCs were isolated by Ficoll-Histopaque density gradient centrifugation and then cryopreserved in liquid nitrogen vapor phase. Analytical flow cytometry was used to check the purity and quantity of each magnetically sorted T cell population. Genomic DNA was isolated from every sorted fraction and measured by UV absorbance on a Nanodrop 2000c.

Using the deep immunoSEQ assay, TCR CDR3 regions were amplified from genomic DNA by multiplex PCR. Extracted genomic DNA from each cell subset was spread evenly across all wells of several immunoSEQ 96-well plates, with each plate serving as a replicate. For sorted subsets, 200 to 250 ng of genomic DNA, equivalent to some 33,000 T cell genomes, went into each replicate PCR. The purified libraries were quantified using a Qubit 3.0 fluorometer, sized with a Bioanalyzer 2100, and then quantified again using the KAPA Library Quantification kit. Every immunoSEQ 96-well plate was sequenced on a dedicated single-read 150-cycle Illumina NextSeq 550 flow cell. On the study's bioinformatics: Because only junctional sequences without quality scores were contained in the immunoSEQ output, filtering matching that applied to full-length reads could not be performed. To assign V/J genes and CDR3, sequences were annotated using PyIR, a Python wrapper for IgBLAST v1.9, with IMGT germline references. Reads were filtered out if the reads had weak V/J assignments (E-value above 1e-6), no CDR3, stop codons, out-of-frame junctions, or ambiguous translated residues. V3J clonotypes were defined by identical inferred V gene, J gene, and CDR3 amino acid sequence. Percentage overlap between repertoires was calculated by dividing the number of shared unique clonotypes by the size of the smaller repertoire. Richness of each repertoire was evaluated using RTK rarefaction, the Chao1 estimator, and Recon v2.1 estimates of unobserved clonotypes. Generation probabilities for all TCRbeta clonotypes obtained by the gDNA method from a handful of donors were computed using OLGA. TCRdb holds this immuneACCESS table with in-frame rearrangements only. Some clones are missing; in checked studies, unresolved V genes explain under half, and the rest has no known cause. That table is the source of V, J and clone size, and D and trimming were worked out from the DNA. This sample gives more than 2 million clones in total; approximately 96% of them show up just once. In total, the top ten clones hold approximately 0.13% of the sample.

These data belong to a study of shared clonotypes between healthy human individuals (TCRdb year 2020). About the study as a whole: The cohort comprised two women and three men aged 18 to 49 years. Per donor, three plates each were used for CD4 naive and CD4 memory, two for CD8 naive, and one for CD8 memory. To increase sequencing depth and limit assay-specific biases, different laboratories used diverse techniques to prepare libraries and sequence TCR repertoires. Blood TCR repertoires of five healthy adults were deeply sequenced to estimate repertoire size and the extent of clonotype sharing between individuals. Each donor's leukapheresis produced roughly between roughly 0.85 and 9.5 billion PBMCs.

Overall results and qualifications from the work: Because the study included only a small number of donors, the genetic and exposure-history diversity represented was limited. Naive subsets generally had larger estimated clonotype richness than memory subsets did. Sharing across a few donors was observed for 4.5% to 6.5% of naive CD4, around 3.5% of naive CD8, about 2.3% of memory CD4, and about 0.39% of memory CD8 clonotypes. Even with the large sequencing depth, rarefaction of the sorted-subset datasets indicated that sequencing was incomplete. Higher generation probabilities were observed for clonotypes shared by all four sorted-subset donors than for non-shared clonotypes. Sampling was limited to blood, and TCR repertoires in tissue likely differ from TCR repertoires in blood. Pairwise subsampling indicated that sequencing depth was expected to affect the degree of clonotype sharing among donors.

V sheds 2 bases and J sheds 1 base, leaving 17 bases between their ends. From the germline V gene (reference sequence), CDR1 is MNHEY and CDR2 is SMNVEV. Counted from cysteine to phenylalanine, this CDR3 has 17 amino acids. The DNA shown is the 51-base CDR3, in frame from base 1. Recombination connected TRBV27 to TRBJ1-2; perhaps TRBD1 is the D gene, with 5 bases matching. The origin of this receptor is a man aged 18-30 years in good health. Sequenced sample: naive CD4+ T cells sorted from blood. This specimen's cell subset or site label, interpreted: CD45RA+ positively selected. The bases read TGTGCCAGCAGTTTAAGAGGCGGGGCCTTATATAACTATGGCTACACCTTC. This is translated as CASSLRGGALYNYGYTF.